The 22 T cell receptor beta chains below all came from one sample that was sequenced in a study of T cell changes during pregnancy in multiple sclerosis. The repertoire was sequenced with immunoSEQ multiplex PCR; TCRdb's copy has only in-frame clones and lacks some. Found here are around 80,000 clones, just over 90% of them singletons; the top ten hold less than 3%. The sample was peripheral blood, taken before pregnancy. These receptors all stem from a female donor with multiple sclerosis, enrolled in a pregnancy study.

The V call is TRBV28, the J call TRBJ2-1; a possible D gene is TRBD1 (6 bases). Per germline, CDR1 MDHEN and CDR2 SYDVKM. With 3 bases removed from V and 15 bases from J, the gap between germline ends came to 18 bases. CDR3 length: 13 amino acids. The CDR3: CASSFPPLQGWFF. The CDR3 DNA reads as TGTGCCAGCAGTTTCCCACCCCTCCAGGGGTGGTTCTTC. The full variable domain, rest sourced from reference TRBV28 and TRBJ2-1, is DVKVTQSSRYLVKRTGEKVFLECVQDMDHENMFWYRQDPGLGLRLIYFSYDVKMKEKGDIPEGYSVSREKKERFSLILESASTNQTSMYLCASSFPPLQGWFFGPGTRLTVL.

The gene calls are TRBV13 and TRBJ2-7, with 8 positions matching TRBD1. V trimming: 4 bases; J trimming: 9 bases; junction bases outside the gene matches: 11. This CDR3 region has 14 residues. Germline CDR1 reads PRHDT; CDR2 reads FYEKMQ (reference sequence). CDR3 sequence (DNA): TGTGCCAGCAGCTACAACGCCAACAGGGGGGTGCAGTACTTC. This codes for CASSYNANRGVQYF. The entire variable domain, with the rest obtained from reference TRBV13 and TRBJ2-7, is as follows: AAGVIQSPRHLIKEKRETATLKCYPIPRHDTVYWYQQGPGQDPQFLISFYEKMQSDKGSIPDRFSAQQFSDYHSELNMSSLELGDSALYFCASSYNANRGVQYFGPGTRLTVT.

This sequence joins TRBV5-1 and TRBJ1-2; TRBD1 matches at 9 bases. The CDR3 loop spans 15 amino acids. The V segment lost 0 bases and the J segment 4 bases; nucleotides outside the gene matches: 4. Per germline, CDR1 SGHRS and CDR2 YFSETQ. The CDR3 here is CASSLGTGAAYGYTF. CDR3 sequence (DNA): TGCGCCAGCAGCTTGGGGACAGGGGCCGCCTATGGCTACACCTTC.

This clone was recorded a few times. This chain connects TRBV7-8 to TRBJ2-2, with a tentative D call TRBD1 (6 bases). Germline V gene data show CDR1 as SGHVS and CDR2 as FQNEAQ. V gave up 1 base and J gave up 3 bases, with 9 bases separating them. The CDR3 sequence is 15 residues long. In DNA, the CDR3 is TGTGCCAGCAGCTTAGTTGCAGGGGACACCGGGGAGCTGTTTTTT. It translates to CASSLVAGDTGELFF.

V is TRBV30 and J is TRBJ2-1; 7 nucleotides align to TRBD2. The CDR3 is 15 amino acids. Unmatched junction bases numbered 3, after V lost 0 bases and J lost 1 base. The V gene's germline CDR1 is GTSNPN and CDR2 SVGIG (reference sequence). The CDR3 DNA sequence: TGTGCCTGGAGTGTGGGACTAAATTCCTACAATGAGCAGTTCTTC. Translated, it gives CAWSVGLNSYNEQFF.

This clone was seen a few times. This chain uses TRBV25-1 with TRBJ2-7; D ambiguous. CDR1 is MGHDK and CDR2 is SYGVNS in the germline V gene. The CDR3 is 11 amino acids. Between the trimmed V and J ends, which lost 3 bases and 6 bases, there was a span of 6 bases. CDR3 amino acids: CASSDFSEQYF. The DNA for the CDR3 is TGTGCCAGCAGTGACTTCTCCGAGCAGTACTTC.

The CDR3 reads CASSTDGEQYF. The CDR3 nucleotides are TGTGCCAGCAGCACGGACGGGGAGCAGTACTTC. The chain has TRBV5-6 and TRBJ2-5; D might be TRBD2 (5 bases). The CDR3 totals 11 residues. Trimming cost V 4 bases and J 11 bases, with 12 bases left between them. Per the germline V gene, CDR1 is SGHDT and CDR2 is YYEEEE.

V is TRBV7-6 and J is TRBJ2-2; possible D gene TRBD1, 6 bases. Germline-derived CDR1 and CDR2 are SGHVS and FNYEAQ. The CDR3 length is 14 residues. The V end lost 5 bases, the J end lost 2 bases, and 9 bases lay between the germline ends. In nucleotides, the CDR3 is TGTGCCAGCAGCCGAGGGACAAACACCGGGGAGCTGTTTTTT. It codes for CASSRGTNTGELFF.

The chain links TRBV6-6 to TRBJ2-5, with a possible D match to TRBD1 (5 bases). V lost 5 bases and J lost 3, with 19 bases in between. The CDR3 covers 16 residues. Germline CDR1 MNHNY, CDR2 SVGAGI (reference sequence). The CDR3 region has the DNA TGTGCCAGCAGTACACGTTTGACAGTTCAGAAAGAGACCCAGTACTTC. This sequence encodes CASSTRLTVQKETQYF.

Here the CDR3 reads CASSLVYNEQFF. The CDR3 DNA reads as TGTGCCAGTAGCCTAGTTTACAATGAGCAGTTCTTC. The chain combines TRBV19 with TRBJ2-1; D call uncertain. Germline CDR1 reads LNHDA; CDR2 reads SQIVND (reference sequence). The CDR3 spans 12 residues. V lost 6 bases, J lost 4 bases, and 7 bases lay in between.

The rearrangement uses TRBV5-1 and TRBJ2-1; D perhaps matches TRBD1 (5 bases). With 2 bases removed from V and 9 bases from J, the gap between germline ends came to 15 bases. The V gene's germline CDR1 is SGHRS and CDR2 YFSETQ. The CDR3 length is 14 residues. The CDR3, as DNA: TGCGCCAGCAGCTTTAGTGCAGGGTTAAGTGAGCAGTTCTTC. The encoded protein is CASSFSAGLSEQFF. The full variable domain, in which reference TRBV5-1 and TRBJ2-1 provide the parts outside the CDR3, is KAGVTQTPRYLIKTRGQQVTLSCSPISGHRSVSWYQQTPGQGLQFLFEYFSETQRNKGNFPGRFSGRQFSNSRSEMNVSTLELGDSALYLCASSFSAGLSEQFFGPGTRLTVL.

The rearrangement joins TRBV7-9 to TRBJ1-5; 8 positions agree with TRBD1. CDR1 and CDR2 (germline): SEHNR, FQNEAQ (reference sequence). V shed 5 bases and J 15 bases; nucleotides not matched to a gene: 9. CDR3 length: 12 amino acids. As DNA, the CDR3 is TGTGCCAGCAGCCAGGGGGCCTCCCATTGGCATTTT. Translated: CASSQGASHWHF.

The CDR3 region is CASSEVLAYNEQFF. The CDR3 coding sequence is TGTGCCAGCAGTGAAGTATTAGCTTACAATGAGCAGTTCTTC. The genes are TRBV2 and TRBJ2-1; no definite D call. The CDR3 length is 14 residues. Germline CDR1 reads SNHLY; CDR2 reads FYNNEI. The V end lost 1 base, the J end lost 4 bases, and 8 bases lay between the germline ends.

V gene TRBV7-9 combines with J gene TRBJ1-2, with 8 bases lining up with TRBD1. The trim removed 6 bases at V and 4 bases at J, leaving 7 bases unmatched. The CDR3 runs to 14 residues. Germline CDR1 reads SEHNR; CDR2 reads FQNEAQ (reference sequence). The chain's CDR3 is CASRPTGTGYGYTF. DNA for the CDR3: TGTGCCAGCAGACCAACCGGGACAGGCTATGGCTACACCTTC.

The V and J genes are TRBV4-2 and TRBJ2-7; 9 bases align to TRBD1. The V and J ends lost 5 bases and 3 bases, in that order; junction bases with no gene match: 2. The germline V gene encodes CDR1 LGHNA and CDR2 YNFKEQ. CDR3 length: 13 residues. This CDR3 is CASSGTGNYEQYF. In DNA, the CDR3 is TGTGCCAGCAGCGGGACAGGGAACTACGAGCAGTACTTC.

This clone was recorded once. The V and J genes are TRBV19 and TRBJ1-1; D remains unclear. This CDR3 contains 13 residues. Trimming left V 3 bases short and J 2 bases short, with 7 bases between. Germline V gives CDR1 LNHDA, CDR2 SQIVND (reference sequence). The CDR3 is CASSITVNTEAFF. The CDR3, as DNA: TGTGCCAGTAGTATTACAGTTAACACTGAAGCTTTCTTT.

The rearrangement links TRBV7-9 to TRBJ2-5; 9 bases line up with TRBD1. J was trimmed by 0 bases and V by 5 bases; bases with no gene match: 7. Germline-derived CDR1 and CDR2 are SEHNR and FQNEAQ (reference sequence). The CDR3 sequence is 16 residues long. In DNA form, the CDR3 reads TGTGCCAGCAGCCAGGGGACAGGGACGTACCAAGAGACCCAGTACTTC. Translation gives CASSQGTGTYQETQYF.

The V and J genes are TRBV10-3 and TRBJ2-2; 7 bases align to TRBD1. In germline, CDR1 is ENHRY, CDR2 SYGVKD. The junction had 5 bases not matched to a gene; V was cut back by 6 bases and J by 7 bases. CDR3 length: 13 amino acids. CDR3: CAISPDRVGELFF. Here the CDR3 DNA reads TGTGCCATCAGCCCCGACAGGGTCGGGGAGCTGTTTTTT.

The chain combines TRBV7-2 with TRBJ2-5; TRBD2 might be the D (6 bases). V was trimmed by 4 bases and J by 5 bases, leaving 14 bases between them. CDR1 and CDR2 from the germline V gene are SGHTA and FQGNSA. This CDR3 region has 14 residues. The CDR3 sequence: CASSWDFGWETQYF. The CDR3, as DNA: TGTGCCAGCAGCTGGGACTTTGGATGGGAGACCCAGTACTTC.

This chain links TRBV10-3 with TRBJ1-5; D is perhaps TRBD1 (6 bases). This CDR3 spans 15 amino acids. Germline V gene data show CDR1 as ENHRY and CDR2 as SYGVKD. Trimming left V 3 bases short and J 6 bases short, with 15 bases between. CDR3 in DNA: TGTGCCATCAGTGAAGGTAGACAGGCAATTCAGCCCCAGCATTTT. Translating gives CAISEGRQAIQPQHF.

This clone was counted only a few times. The chain has TRBV5-6 and TRBJ2-7; 9 bases map to TRBD1. Germline assignment: CDR1 SGHDT and CDR2 YYEEEE. Losses at the gene ends were 6 bases for V and 3 bases for J; bases not matched to a gene: 4. The CDR3 extends over 13 amino acids. CDR3 in amino acids: CASIPTGGYEQYF. The CDR3 coding sequence is TGTGCCAGCATCCCGACAGGGGGCTACGAGCAGTACTTC.

A remark on this clone: The junction differs from germline at one of its ends, possibly a read error. The V and J genes are TRBV28 and TRBJ1-2; 8 bases align to TRBD1. There are 14 residues in the CDR3. Germline-derived CDR1 and CDR2 are MDHEN and SYDVKM. The CDR3 coding sequence is TGTGCCAGCAGTTCCAGGGGGCTTTCCTATGGTTACACCTTC. Translating gives CASSSRGLSYGYTF.